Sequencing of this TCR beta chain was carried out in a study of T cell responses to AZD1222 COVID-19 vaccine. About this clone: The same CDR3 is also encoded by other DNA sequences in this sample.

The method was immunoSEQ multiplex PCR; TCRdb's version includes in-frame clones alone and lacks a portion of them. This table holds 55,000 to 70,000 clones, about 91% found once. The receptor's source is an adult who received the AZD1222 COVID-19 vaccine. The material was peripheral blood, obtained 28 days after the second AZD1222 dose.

This chain's CDR3 is CSVGARDQPQHF. The CDR3 DNA follows: TGCAGCGTTGGGGCGAGGGATCAGCCCCAGCATTTT. The chain carries TRBV29-1 and TRBJ1-5; D gene unclear. Germline V gives CDR1 SQVTM, CDR2 ANQGSEA. This CDR3 comprises 12 residues. The V end lost 4 bases, the J end lost 5 bases, and 9 bases lay between the germline ends.